This record looks at one TCR beta chain sequence and its context. The CDR3 is 12 amino acids. The V and J ends lost 4 bases and 7 bases, in that order; junction bases with no gene match: 4. Germline CDR1 reads SGHNT; CDR2 reads YYREEE (reference sequence). This sample is part of a study of cytomegalovirus exposure and HLA in healthy donors. 13 Jbeta primers and 60 Vbeta primers were used for the PCR. TCRdb's table, derived via immunoSEQ multiplex PCR, lists solely in-frame clones and lacks some. The sample holds around 80,000 clones. Sequenced sample: PBMCs. This clonotype was obtained from a boy younger than 18 in good health and CMV-seronegative. This chain uses TRBV5-4 with TRBJ1-2, with 7 nucleotides matching TRBD1. The CDR3 protein is CASSPDRVGYTF. CDR3 bases: TGTGCCAGCAGCCCTGACAGGGTTGGCTACACCTTC.